This entry lists 18 T cell receptor beta chains sequenced from one sample in a study of cytomegalovirus exposure and HLA in healthy donors. TCRdb's copy holds only in-frame clones and misses some; the assay was immunoSEQ multiplex PCR. The data show 150,000 to 250,000 clones, about 81% seen once. Specimen: PBMCs. These receptors originate from a woman between 25 and 40 years old in good health and CMV-seronegative.

V usage is TRBV5-1 and J usage is TRBJ2-1; no clear D. CDR1 is SGHRS and CDR2 is YFSETQ in the germline V gene. The CDR3 loop spans 14 amino acids. The V gene lost 0 bases and the J gene lost 8 bases, with 12 bases spanning the gap. The CDR3 region is CASSLARLNDEQFF. The CDR3 DNA sequence: TGCGCCAGCAGCTTGGCCCGACTCAACGATGAGCAGTTCTTC.

This clone appeared once. The V and J genes are TRBV5-1 and TRBJ2-1; 10 bases are shared with TRBD2. Trimming cost V 0 bases and J 9 bases; bases outside gene matches: 12. CDR1 SGHRS and CDR2 YFSETQ come from the germline V gene. CDR3 size: 17 residues. The CDR3 DNA reads TGCGCCAGCAGCTTGGTGGGAGCGGGAGGGTCCTTCGGTGAGCAGTTCTTC. It is translated as CASSLVGAGGSFGEQFF. Supplemented by reference TRBV5-1 and TRBJ2-1, the full variable domain reads KAGVTQTPRYLIKTRGQQVTLSCSPISGHRSVSWYQQTPGQGLQFLFEYFSETQRNKGNFPGRFSGRQFSNSRSEMNVSTLELGDSALYLCASSLVGAGGSFGEQFFGPGTRLTVL.

This clone was picked up a small number of times. CDR3 coding DNA: TGTGCCAGCAGTCTCCGCGGGGGGTATTACGAGCAGTACTTC. It specifies CASSLRGGYYEQYF. V gene TRBV27 combines with J gene TRBJ2-7, with 8 bases matching TRBD2. The CDR3 length is 14 residues. The V segment lost 5 bases and the J segment 4 bases; nucleotides outside the gene matches: 7. Per the germline V gene, CDR1 is MNHEY and CDR2 is SMNVEV (reference sequence).

The chain carries TRBV6-5 and TRBJ1-1, with D hard to call. In germline, CDR1 is MNHEY, CDR2 SVGAGI. V was shortened by 2 bases and J by 4 bases, with 14 bases between the two germline ends. The CDR3 runs 15 residues. CDR3 residues: CASSYRPGISTEAFF. CDR3 nucleotides: TGTGCCAGCAGTTACCGCCCGGGTATCAGCACTGAAGCTTTCTTT.

V gene TRBV4-2 combines with J gene TRBJ2-5; TRBD2 matches 10 bases. CDR3 size: 18 residues. The V gene end was trimmed by 0 bases and the J gene end by 5 bases; junction bases not matched to a gene: 12. Germline V gene lookup returns CDR1 LGHNA and CDR2 YNFKEQ. CDR3 amino acids: CASSQEAGDSGGRETQYF. The CDR3 DNA is TGTGCCAGCAGCCAAGAGGCCGGCGATAGCGGGGGGAGGGAGACCCAGTACTTC.

The chain recombines TRBV6-5 with TRBJ2-5; 8 nucleotides agree with TRBD1. The CDR3 has 15 amino acids. Germline loops: CDR1 MNHEY, CDR2 SVGAGI. The ends lost 6 bases at V and 7 bases at J; junction bases unmatched: 13. The CDR3 sequence is CASSSGTGPIRTQYF. The CDR3, as DNA: TGTGCCAGCAGCTCCGGGACAGGACCTATCAGGACCCAGTACTTC.

V and J are TRBV5-4 and TRBJ2-5; 10 nucleotides match TRBD1. This CDR3 region has 14 residues. V shed 4 bases, J shed 5 bases, and the junction held 5 bases outside the gene matches. CDR1 is SGHNT and CDR2 is YYREEE in the germline V gene (reference sequence). The CDR3 protein is CASSRDRGDETQYF. The CDR3 DNA sequence: TGTGCCAGCAGCAGGGACAGGGGAGACGAGACCCAGTACTTC. The variable domain in full, completed from reference TRBV5-4 and TRBJ2-5, reads ETGVTQSPTHLIKTRGQQVTLRCSSQSGHNTVSWYQQALGQGPQFIFQYYREEENGRGNFPPRFSGLQFPNYSSELNVNALELDDSALYLCASSRDRGDETQYFGPGTRLLVL.

The V gene is TRBV19, the J gene TRBJ2-4, with D possibly TRBD2 on 6 matching bases. The CDR3 extends over 15 amino acids. Trimming took off 3 bases at V and 6 bases at J, with 15 bases between the two ends. Germline lookup yields CDR1 LNHDA and CDR2 SQIVND (reference sequence). This chain's CDR3 is CASSISGGLRNIQYF. The CDR3, as DNA: TGTGCCAGTAGTATCAGTGGAGGGTTGAGAAACATTCAGTACTTC. Using reference TRBV19 and TRBJ2-4 for the parts outside the CDR3, the full variable domain is DGGITQSPKYLFRKEGQNVTLSCEQNLNHDAMYWYRQDPGQGLRLIYYSQIVNDFQKGDIAEGYSVSREKKESFPLTVTSAQKNPTAFYLCASSISGGLRNIQYFGAGTRLSVL.

This clone was counted once. This rearrangement joins TRBV7-7 to TRBJ1-6; 7 positions agree with TRBD1. Germline V lookup: CDR1 SSHAT, CDR2 FNYEAQ (reference sequence). V lost 5 bases, J lost 0 bases, and 7 bases stayed unmatched. The CDR3 is 17 residues long. The CDR3 DNA is TGTGCCAGCAGCGGCGGACAGGACGACTCCTATAATTCACCCCTCCACTTT. The encoded protein is CASSGGQDDSYNSPLHF.

V gene TRBV28 combines with J gene TRBJ2-7, with TRBD1 identical over 7 bases. V gave up 5 bases and J gave up 3 bases; unmatched junction bases: 10. This CDR3 comprises 15 residues. The germline gives CDR1 MDHEN, CDR2 SYDVKM. The chain's CDR3 is CASSELDRLFYEQYF. CDR3 coding DNA: TGTGCCAGCAGTGAGCTGGACAGGTTATTCTACGAGCAGTACTTC.

The chain recombines TRBV2 with TRBJ1-5; D gene uncertain. The CDR3 loop spans 14 amino acids. V was shortened by 5 bases and J by 3 bases, with 11 bases between the two germline ends. Germline assignment: CDR1 SNHLY and CDR2 FYNNEI. The CDR3, as DNA: TGTGCCAGCAGTACCTTTGGGCCCAATCAGCCCCAGCATTTT. It codes for CASSTFGPNQPQHF.

This clone was recorded a few times. The chain carries TRBV4-1 and TRBJ2-7; 9 nucleotides match TRBD1. Germline V CDR1 and CDR2: MGHRA, YSYEKL. The junction had 11 bases not matched to a gene; V was cut back by 4 bases and J by 7 bases. CDR3 length: 15 residues. The chain's CDR3 is CASSRTQGASEEQYF. In DNA, the CDR3 is TGCGCCAGCAGCCGCACACAGGGGGCTTCGGAGGAGCAGTACTTC.

The chain carries TRBV7-6 and TRBJ1-6, with 9 bases that match TRBD1. V lost 2 bases to trimming and J lost 0 bases; unmatched junction nucleotides: 8. Germline CDR1 reads SGHVS; CDR2 reads FNYEAQ. The CDR3 spans 19 residues. The CDR3 spells CASSLNEGTGSSYNSPLHF. CDR3 coding DNA: TGTGCCAGCAGCTTAAATGAGGGGACAGGGAGCTCCTATAATTCACCCCTCCACTTT.

This chain joins TRBV15 and TRBJ1-1, with D possibly TRBD1 on 5 matching bases. The CDR3 has 15 amino acids. Germline CDR1 is LNHNV and CDR2 is YYDKDF (reference sequence). With 0 bases removed from V and 2 bases from J, the gap between germline ends came to 10 bases. The CDR3 DNA reads as TGTGCCACCAGCAGAGATAGGAGGGGTAACACTGAAGCTTTCTTT. It translates to CATSRDRRGNTEAFF.

The V gene is TRBV7-2, the J gene TRBJ2-7; 11 bases align to TRBD1. Germline values: CDR1 SGHTA, CDR2 FQGNSA. With V trimmed by 4 bases and J by 3 bases, 5 bases remained unmatched. The CDR3 runs 15 residues. The CDR3 reads CASSSPGTGGYEQYF. The DNA for the CDR3 is TGTGCCAGCAGCTCGCCGGGGACAGGGGGCTACGAGCAGTACTTC.

The chain joins TRBV5-4 to TRBJ2-1, with TRBD2 as a possible D gene (6 bases). Germline lookup yields CDR1 SGHNT and CDR2 YYREEE (reference sequence). The germline V and J ends were trimmed by 1 base and 3 bases, with 11 bases remaining between them. CDR3 length equals 15 residues. In nucleotides, the CDR3 is TGTGCCAGCAGCTTGTCGGGGGAAAGCTACAATGAGCAGTTCTTC. Amino acid sequence: CASSLSGESYNEQFF.

This rearrangement joins TRBV28 to TRBJ2-5; the match to TRBD2 covers 10 bases. J was trimmed by 3 bases and V by 11 bases; bases with no gene match: 9. CDR3 length equals 14 residues. CDR1 MDHEN and CDR2 SYDVKM come from the germline V gene. The CDR3 bases are TGTGCCGCTAGACGGACTAGCGGTAAAGAGACCCAGTACTTC. Protein sequence: CAARRTSGKETQYF.

The chain couples TRBV7-8 to TRBJ2-2, with 9 nucleotides matching TRBD2. The CDR3 loop spans 17 amino acids. Trimming cost V 2 bases and J 7 bases; bases outside gene matches: 11. CDR1 and CDR2 (germline): SGHVS, FQNEAQ. CDR3 loop: CASSLFGSGRSIGELFF. The DNA of the CDR3 is TGTGCCAGCAGCTTATTTGGTAGCGGGAGATCTATCGGGGAGCTGTTTTTT.